This TCR beta chain is from a study of T-cell memory formation after mild COVID-19. For the study at large: Clustering of TCRs was largely donor specific.

General study findings and limits: Contracting CD4+ clones lay largely in CM and EM, with CD8+ ones residing in EMRA.

TCRdb recomputed calls from the 5' RACE reads with MiXCR, one row per CDR3 protein. This table has 120,000 to 150,000 distinct CDR3 sequences, around 5.8% appearing once. Comment on this clonotype: Its target is not known.

The V end lost 1 base, the J end lost 0 bases, and 11 bases lay between the germline ends. CDR1 and CDR2 (germline): SGHDT, YYEEEE. There are 17 residues in the CDR3. The TCR comes from an adult woman who had mild COVID-19 (a few samples of this study predate the infection). Cell type and time point are not known. The chain uses TRBV5-6 and TRBJ2-6, with unresolved D. The material sequenced was PBMCs or a T cell subset sorted from them (not recorded which). The CDR3 DNA follows: TGTGCCAGCAGCTTGAAACCGGCGAGCTCTGGGGCCAACGTCCTGACTTTC. Amino acid sequence: CASSLKPASSGANVLTF.